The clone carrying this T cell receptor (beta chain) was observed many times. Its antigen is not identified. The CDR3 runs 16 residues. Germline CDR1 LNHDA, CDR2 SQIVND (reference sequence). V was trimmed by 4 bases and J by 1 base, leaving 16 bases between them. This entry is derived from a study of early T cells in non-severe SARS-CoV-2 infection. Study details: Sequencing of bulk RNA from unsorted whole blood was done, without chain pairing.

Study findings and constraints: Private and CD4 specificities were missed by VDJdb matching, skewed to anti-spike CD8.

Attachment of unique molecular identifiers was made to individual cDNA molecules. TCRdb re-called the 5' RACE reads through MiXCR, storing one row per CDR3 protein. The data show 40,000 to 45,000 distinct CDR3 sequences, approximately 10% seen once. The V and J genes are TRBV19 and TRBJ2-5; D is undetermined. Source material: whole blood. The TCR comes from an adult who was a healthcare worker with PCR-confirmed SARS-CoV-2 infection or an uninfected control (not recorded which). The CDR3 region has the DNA TGTGCCAGTAGTACGTTTCGTTTGGGCGGCCAAGAGACCCAGTACTTC. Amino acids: CASSTFRLGGQETQYF.